This T cell receptor (beta chain) emerged from a study of cytomegalovirus exposure and HLA in healthy donors. For this clone: Its antigen remains unidentified.

Study conclusions and caveats: Later, an analysis found that TCR clusters from the first cohort tended to co-occur in the 120 or so validation repertoires.

Sequencing was performed with immunoSEQ multiplex PCR; in TCRdb, only in-frame clones are kept and a portion is missing. The sample lists 150,000 to 200,000 clones, around 86% occurring once. V shed 2 bases, J shed 3 bases, and the junction held 12 bases outside the gene matches. Looked up from germline, CDR1 is MNHEY and CDR2 is SMNVEV (reference sequence). CDR3 length equals 18 residues. Sequenced input: PBMCs. The sequence was obtained from a man aged 25-45 years in good health and CMV-seropositive. The chain uses TRBV27 and TRBJ2-2, with 7 bases aligning to TRBD1. The CDR3 region is CASSLISPVTGDTGELFF. The CDR3 DNA is TGTGCCAGCAGTTTAATAAGCCCCGTCACAGGGGACACCGGGGAGCTGTTTTTT.